These T cell receptor beta chains were read from a single sample in a study of CD8 T cells in Susac syndrome. A single record per CDR3 protein comes from TCRdb applying MiXCR to the immunoSEQ multiplex PCR reads. The repertoire holds some 150,000 distinct CDR3 sequences, with roughly 95% as singletons. Sequenced: CD4+ T cells from PBMCs. The source of these receptors is a human donor with Susac syndrome. CDR3s include the opening cysteine and the closing phenylalanine or tryptophan. A D gene is named only where the DNA matches it firmly. The listing skips clone size in some rows; elsewhere it reads once, few, many or a size class.

TRBV25-1	TRBJ2-7	once	.	CASSEVRVPYEQYF	TGTGCCAGCAGTGAAGTAAGGGTCCCCTACGAGCAGTACTTC
TRBV5-4	TRBJ1-4	few	.	CASSFGNRGEKLFF	TGTGCCAGCAGCTTTGGCAATAGGGGTGAAAAACTGTTTTTT
TRBV18	TRBJ2-7	.	TRBD2	CASSPTSGGAPEQYF	TGTGCCAGCTCACCAACTAGCGGGGGGGCCCCCGAGCAGTACTTC
TRBV24-1	TRBJ2-1	.	.	CATADIHEQFF	TGTGCCACCGCGGATATCCATGAGCAGTTCTTC
TRBV15	TRBJ2-3	once	.	CATSRVGPEGDTQYF	TGTGCCACCAGCAGAGTGGGACCAGAGGGCGATACGCAGTATTTT
TRBV6-2/TRBV6-3	TRBJ1-5	.	.	CASSYGPGPSNQPQHF	TGTGCCAGCAGTTACGGCCCCGGTCCTAGCAATCAGCCCCAGCATTTT
TRBV7-2	TRBJ2-1	.	TRBD1	CASSDRGPYNEQFF	TGTGCCAGCAGCGACAGGGGACCCTACAATGAGCAGTTCTTC
TRBV20-1	TRBJ2-5	.	.	CSASKEGETQYF	TGCAGTGCTTCCAAGGAGGGAGAGACCCAGTACTTC
TRBV20-1	TRBJ2-5	.	TRBD1	CSASGTGVQETQYF	TGCAGTGCTAGCGGGACAGGGGTGCAAGAGACCCAGTACTTC
TRBV12-3/TRBV12-4	TRBJ2-7	.	.	CASSPPLLGEQYF	TGTGCCAGCAGTCCCCCGTTGCTGGGCGAGCAGTACTTC
TRBV7-3	TRBJ2-3	.	.	CASSSSGTITDTQYF	TGTGCCAGCAGCTCCTCCGGGACCATTACAGATACGCAGTATTTT
TRBV7-9	TRBJ2-3	.	.	CASSFNTDTQYF	TGTGCCAGCAGCTTTAACACAGATACGCAGTATTTT
TRBV9	TRBJ2-1	once	TRBD2	CASSRRTSGGAHEQFF	TGTGCCAGCAGCCGACGGACGAGCGGGGGGGCCCATGAGCAGTTCTTC
TRBV20-1	TRBJ2-7	.	.	CSANREGRYEQYF	TGCAGTGCTAACAGGGAAGGAAGATACGAGCAGTACTTC
TRBV24-1	TRBJ1-5	.	.	CATSAHGNHQPQHF	TGTGCCACCAGTGCTCATGGGAATCATCAGCCCCAGCATTTT
TRBV9	TRBJ2-1	.	.	CASSVAFGEEFF	TGTGCCAGCAGCGTAGCTTTCGGAGAGGAGTTCTTC
TRBV29-1	TRBJ2-3	.	.	CSVVARSDTQYF	TGCAGCGTTGTTGCCCGATCAGATACGCAGTATTTT
TRBV19	TRBJ2-3	.	.	CASNSLSGTQYF	TGTGCCAGTAACAGCCTTTCGGGGACGCAGTATTTT
TRBV29-1	TRBJ1-1	.	.	CSVDQVGDTEAFF	TGCAGCGTTGATCAGGTTGGGGACACTGAAGCTTTCTTT
TRBV12-5	TRBJ2-7	.	TRBD1	CASGTSGGYEQYF	TGTGCTAGTGGTACGTCAGGGGGCTACGAGCAGTACTTC
TRBV20-1	TRBJ2-1	.	TRBD1	CSAMRGQGVHNEQFF	TGCAGTGCTATGCGTGGACAGGGGGTTCACAATGAACAGTTCTTC
TRBV27	TRBJ1-4	.	.	CASRSGRVWNEKLFF	TGTGCCAGCAGATCTGGGCGGGTATGGAACGAAAAACTGTTTTTT
TRBV6-2/TRBV6-3	TRBJ2-3	.	.	CASSDPSFAGATDTQYF	TGTGCCAGCAGCGATCCCTCCTTTGCGGGGGCCACAGATACGCAGTATTTT
TRBV6-2/TRBV6-3	TRBJ1-5	.	.	CASSYTGPNNQPQHF	TGTGCCAGCAGTTACACGGGACCGAACAATCAGCCCCAGCATTTT
TRBV29-1	TRBJ1-4	.	TRBD1	CSGRQGAEKLFF	TGCAGCGGCCGACAGGGGGCTGAAAAACTGTTTTTT
TRBV7-2	TRBJ2-1	.	.	CASSLRPPGFKGNEQFF	TGTGCCAGCAGCCTTAGGCCTCCAGGGTTTAAGGGGAATGAGCAGTTCTTC